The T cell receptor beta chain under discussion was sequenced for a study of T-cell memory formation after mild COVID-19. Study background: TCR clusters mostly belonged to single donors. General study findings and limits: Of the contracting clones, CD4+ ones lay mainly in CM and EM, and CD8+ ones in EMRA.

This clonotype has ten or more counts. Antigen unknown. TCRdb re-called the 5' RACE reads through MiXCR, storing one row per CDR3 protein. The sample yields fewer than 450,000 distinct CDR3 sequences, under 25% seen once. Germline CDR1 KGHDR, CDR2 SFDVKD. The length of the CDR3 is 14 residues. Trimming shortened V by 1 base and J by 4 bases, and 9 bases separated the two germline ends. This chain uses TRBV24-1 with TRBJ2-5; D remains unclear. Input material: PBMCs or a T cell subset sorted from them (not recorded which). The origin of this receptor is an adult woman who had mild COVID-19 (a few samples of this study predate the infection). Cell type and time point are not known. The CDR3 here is CATSDFGSSETQYF. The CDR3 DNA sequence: TGTGCCACCAGTGATTTTGGCAGCTCAGAGACCCAGTACTTC.